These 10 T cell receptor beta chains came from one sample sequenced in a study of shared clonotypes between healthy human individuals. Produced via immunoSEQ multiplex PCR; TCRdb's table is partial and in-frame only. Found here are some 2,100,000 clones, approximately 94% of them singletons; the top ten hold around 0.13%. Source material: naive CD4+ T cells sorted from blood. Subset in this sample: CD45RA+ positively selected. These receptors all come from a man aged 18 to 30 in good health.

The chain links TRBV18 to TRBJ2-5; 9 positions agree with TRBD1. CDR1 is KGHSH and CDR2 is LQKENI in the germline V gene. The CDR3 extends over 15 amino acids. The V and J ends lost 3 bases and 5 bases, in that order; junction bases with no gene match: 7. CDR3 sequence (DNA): TGTGCCAGCTCACCCAACACAGGGGGCAGGGAGACCCAGTACTTC. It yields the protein CASSPNTGGRETQYF. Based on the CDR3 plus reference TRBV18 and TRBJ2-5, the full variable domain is NAGVMQNPRHLVRRRGQEARLRCSPMKGHSHVYWYRQLPEEGLKFMVYLQKENIIDESGMPKERFSAEFPKEGPSILRIQQVVRGDSAAYFCASSPNTGGRETQYFGPGTRLLVL.

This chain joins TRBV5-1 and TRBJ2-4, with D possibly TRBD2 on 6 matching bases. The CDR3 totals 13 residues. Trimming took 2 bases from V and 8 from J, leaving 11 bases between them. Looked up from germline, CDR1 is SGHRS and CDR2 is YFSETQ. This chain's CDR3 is CASSFDQRDIQYF. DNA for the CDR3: TGCGCCAGCAGCTTTGATCAGCGGGACATTCAGTACTTC.

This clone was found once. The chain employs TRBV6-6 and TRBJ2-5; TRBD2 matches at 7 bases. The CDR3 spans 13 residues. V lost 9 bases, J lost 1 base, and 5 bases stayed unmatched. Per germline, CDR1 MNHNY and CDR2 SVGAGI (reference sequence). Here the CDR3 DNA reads TGTGCCAGTAGCATAGCGGGCCAAGAGACCCAGTACTTC. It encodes CASSIAGQETQYF.

The CDR3 sequence: CASSSQGGNQPQHF. The CDR3 nucleotides are TGTGCCAGCAGCTCCCAGGGGGGGAATCAGCCCCAGCATTTT. The V gene is TRBV7-2, the J gene TRBJ1-5, with 7 bases lining up with TRBD1. The germline V gene has CDR1 SGHTA and CDR2 FQGNSA. Unmatched junction bases numbered 4, after V lost 4 bases and J lost 4 bases. The CDR3 spans 14 residues.

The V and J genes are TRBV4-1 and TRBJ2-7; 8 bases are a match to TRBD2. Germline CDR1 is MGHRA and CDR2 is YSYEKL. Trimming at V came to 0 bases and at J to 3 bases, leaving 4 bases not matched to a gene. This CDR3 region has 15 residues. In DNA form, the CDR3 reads TGCGCCAGCAGCCAAGACCCTGGGACTAGCTACGAGCAGTACTTC. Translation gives CASSQDPGTSYEQYF.

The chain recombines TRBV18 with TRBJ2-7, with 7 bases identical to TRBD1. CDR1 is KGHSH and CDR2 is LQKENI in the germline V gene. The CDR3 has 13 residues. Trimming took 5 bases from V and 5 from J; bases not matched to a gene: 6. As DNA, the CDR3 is TGTGCCAGCTCAGGGACAGCCTCGGACGAGCAGTACTTC. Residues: CASSGTASDEQYF.

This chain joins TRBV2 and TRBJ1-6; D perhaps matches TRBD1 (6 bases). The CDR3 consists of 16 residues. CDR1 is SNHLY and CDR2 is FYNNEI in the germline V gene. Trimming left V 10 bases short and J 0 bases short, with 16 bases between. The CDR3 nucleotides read TGTGCCACCGGGGGGGGCGTGAGCTCCTATAATTCACCCCTCCACTTT. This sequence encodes CATGGGVSSYNSPLHF.

The CDR3 region is CASSPDGTTNYGYTF. CDR3 in DNA: TGTGCCAGCTCACCGGATGGGACGACTAACTATGGCTACACCTTC. The chain has TRBV18 and TRBJ1-2; tentatively, D is TRBD1 (5 bases). This CDR3 has 15 residues. Trimming took 3 bases from V and 0 from J, leaving 11 bases between them. Germline CDR1 and CDR2: KGHSH and LQKENI.

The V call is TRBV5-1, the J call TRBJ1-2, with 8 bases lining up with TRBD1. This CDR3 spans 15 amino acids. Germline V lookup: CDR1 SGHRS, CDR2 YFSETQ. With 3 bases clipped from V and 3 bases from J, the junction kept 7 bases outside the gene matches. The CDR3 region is CASSSYPTGDYGYTF. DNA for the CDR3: TGCGCCAGCAGCTCTTACCCGACAGGGGACTATGGCTACACCTTC.

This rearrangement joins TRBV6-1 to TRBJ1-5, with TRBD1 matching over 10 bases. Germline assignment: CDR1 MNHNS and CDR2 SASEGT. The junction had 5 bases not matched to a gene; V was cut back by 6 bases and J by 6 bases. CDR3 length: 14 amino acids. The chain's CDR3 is CASSAGQGVQPQHF. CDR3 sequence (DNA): TGTGCCAGCAGCGCAGGACAGGGGGTTCAGCCCCAGCATTTT.